These 27 T cell receptor beta chains share one sample of origin, sequenced in a study of tumor and adjacent non-tumor tissue in lung cancer. No cell sorting was done before RNA was extracted from the tissue. The library came from three nested PCR rounds adapted from ARM-PCR protocols. TCRdb analysed the multiplex PCR reads with MiXCR anew, one entry per CDR3 protein. The top ten clones hold more than 35% of a sample with over 100,000 distinct CDR3 sequences, roughly 75% of them seen once. Sequenced material: lung tumor tissue. The receptors were gathered from a woman between 55 and 75 years old with non-small cell lung cancer.

As to this clonotype: This CDR3 is missing its conserved last phenylalanine or tryptophan, likely due to a read error. Because the CDR3's place on the DNA is in doubt, the DNA is left out and the CDR3 is given as listed by TCRdb. This sequence joins TRBV6-2 or TRBV6-3 and TRBJ2-1; TRBD2, the table's D call, was not compared with the DNA. Ends included, the CDR3 has 14 residues. Germline CDR1 MNHEY, CDR2 SVGEGT. The CDR3 spells CASRREAENNEQSL.

In regard to this clonotype: A much larger clone lies one base from this, so it may be a read error. The V and J genes are TRBV20-1 and TRBJ2-3; D is uncertain. This CDR3 region has 11 residues. The V and J ends lost 7 bases and 5 bases respectively, with 10 bases between them. CDR1 DFQATT and CDR2 SNEGSKA come from the germline V gene (reference sequence). The CDR3, as DNA: TGCAGTGTTTACCCGGGAGATACGCAGTATTTT. This sequence encodes CSVYPGDTQYF.

Details on this clonotype: A clone one base away is much larger, so this may be a read error. This rearrangement joins TRBV6-2 or TRBV6-3 to TRBJ1-1; D possibly corresponds to TRBD1 (6 bases). Germline CDR1 MNHEY, CDR2 SVGEGT. The CDR3 extends over 15 amino acids. CDR3 protein: CASSNYRVMNTETFF. DNA for the CDR3: TGTGCCAGCAGTAACTACAGGGTTATGAACACTGAAACTTTCTTT.

About this clonotype itself: One end of the junction is discordant with germline, which a read error may explain. The chain combines TRBV5-1 with TRBJ1-1; D ambiguous. The germline V gene has CDR1 SGHRS and CDR2 YFSETQ. This CDR3 has 15 residues. The CDR3 region is CAGSLESGPMGEVFF. CDR3 bases: TGCGCCGGCAGCTTGGAGTCAGGTCCTATGGGTGAAGTTTTCTTT.

Ten or more counts support this clonotype. The genes are TRBV6-2 or TRBV6-3 and TRBJ1-5; D not resolved. Germline V CDR1 and CDR2: MNHEY, SVGEGT. The V and J ends lost 0 bases and 6 bases respectively, with 6 bases between them. This CDR3 has 13 amino acids. This CDR3 is CASSYSTSQPQHF. CDR3 DNA: TGTGCCAGCAGTTACTCGACCTCTCAGCCCCAGCATTTT.

Comments on this clonotype: A read error may explain this, as a much larger clone is one base away. The chain recombines TRBV28 with TRBJ2-3; D uncertain. Trimming took off 5 bases at V and 7 bases at J, with 7 bases between the two ends. Germline loops: CDR1 MDHEN, CDR2 SYDVKM. The CDR3 runs to 11 residues. CDR3 in amino acids: CASSQTYTQYF. CDR3 nucleotides: TGTGCCAGCAGTCAAACATATACGCAGTATTTT.

Comments on this clonotype: The junction and the germline gene differ at one end; a read error may be behind it. V usage is TRBV28 and J usage is TRBJ2-3, with D unresolved. CDR1 is MDHEN, CDR2 SYDVKM, per germline. The length of the CDR3 is 15 residues. CDR3 sequence (DNA): TGTGCCAGTAGGATGGCAGGTCCCAAGGTTGATACGCGGTATTTT. This encodes CASRMAGPKVDTRYF.

About this clonotype: The conserved final phenylalanine or tryptophan is absent from the CDR3, which likely points to a read error. V usage is TRBV11-2 and J usage is TRBJ1-2; D possibly corresponds to TRBD1 (5 bases). The V gene's germline CDR1 is SGHAT and CDR2 FQNNGV. The CDR3 runs 15 residues. V gave up 5 bases and J gave up 0 bases, with 13 bases separating them. Here the CDR3 DNA reads TGTGCCAGCAGCCCCATCAGGGCCGCTAACTATGGCTACACCTTA. Amino acids: CASSPIRAANYGYTL.

The chain has TRBV29-1 and TRBJ2-1, with D possibly TRBD1 on 6 matching bases. Trimming took 5 bases from V and 12 from J, leaving 20 bases between them. The CDR3 runs 13 residues. The germline V gene encodes CDR1 SQVTM and CDR2 ANQGSEA. In nucleotides, the CDR3 is TGCAGCGTTAATAGACAGGTTCAGGATGTGCAGTTCTTC. This sequence encodes CSVNRQVQDVQFF.

Points on this clonotype: Relative to the germline gene, one junction end is altered; a read error may explain this. The V gene is TRBV11-2, the J gene TRBJ2-1; the D gene is possibly TRBD1 (5 bases). CDR1 SGHAT and CDR2 FQNNGV come from the germline V gene. This CDR3 is 14 amino acids long. DNA for the CDR3: TGTTCCAGCAGCTTAGGGATAGGGGTCTTAAGTAGGTTCTTC. Translating it yields CSSSLGIGVLSRFF.

This clonotype came up once. Sequence at one end of the junction differs from germline and may be a read error. The rearrangement links TRBV5-1 to TRBJ1-5; D is possibly TRBD1 (5 bases). The CDR3 loop spans 16 amino acids. The germline V gene has CDR1 SGHRS and CDR2 YFSETQ. CDR3 sequence (DNA): TGCGCCAGCAGCTTGGATCCAGGAAGGGGCATTCAGCCACAGCATTTT. This sequence encodes CASSLDPGRGIQPQHF.

Notes on this clonotype: Relative to the germline gene, one junction end is altered; a read error may explain this. The V call is TRBV11-3, the J call TRBJ1-1; D remains ambiguous. CDR1 SGHNT and CDR2 YENEEA come from the germline V gene. The CDR3 spans 16 residues. CDR3 amino acids: CVSGSRVRRDDTEAFF. As DNA, the CDR3 is TGTGTCAGCGGCTCTAGGGTCCGTCGGGATGACACTGAAGCTTTCTTT.

This rearrangement joins TRBV20-1 to TRBJ2-7, with TRBD2 matching 10 bases. V dropped 6 bases and J dropped 0; count of bases not matched to a gene: 17. This CDR3 has 18 residues. In germline, CDR1 is DFQATT, CDR2 SNEGSKA (reference sequence). The CDR3, as DNA: TGCAGTGCGCTACCGGCTAGCGGGAGTCCTGAAGGCTCCTACGAGCAGTACTTC. It is translated as CSALPASGSPEGSYEQYF.

This clonotype was counted ten times or more. The chain carries TRBV6-2 or TRBV6-3 and TRBJ2-3; 10 bases match TRBD2. The V gene's germline CDR1 is MNHEY and CDR2 SVGEGT. CDR3 length equals 17 residues. V shed 4 bases and J 4 bases; nucleotides not matched to a gene: 11. CDR3 sequence (DNA): TGTGCCAGCAGTTTACTACCTAGCGGGAGTACCGCAGATACGCAGTATTTT. It translates to CASSLLPSGSTADTQYF.

Comment on this clonotype: This clone may be a read error of a much larger clone one base away. This sequence joins TRBV29-1 and TRBJ2-6; TRBD1 is a possible D gene (6 bases). Looked up from germline, CDR1 is SQVTM and CDR2 is ANQGSEA. V was clipped by 7 bases and J by 2 bases, with 9 bases between them. The CDR3 spans 13 residues. In DNA, the CDR3 is TGCAGCGATCAGGGGACTGGGGCCAACGTCCTGACTTTC. Its protein is CSDQGTGANVLTF.

A few counts support this clonotype. The chain links TRBV18 to TRBJ2-5; D is unclear. The CDR3 spans 13 residues. CDR1 is KGHSH and CDR2 is LQKENI in the germline V gene. The V and J ends lost 3 bases and 4 bases respectively, with 9 bases between them. CDR3 in DNA: TGTGCCAGCTCACCGCACGCCGGAGAGACCCAGTACTTC. Translating gives CASSPHAGETQYF.

This clonotype occurred once. The junction departs from the called germline gene at one end, perhaps through a read error. V and J are TRBV6-5 and TRBJ2-2; 10 nucleotides line up with TRBD2. This CDR3 is 18 amino acids long. In germline, CDR1 is MNHEY, CDR2 SVGAGI. Here the CDR3 reads CASSYSMSTSGNTGELFF. The CDR3 nucleotides are TGTGCCAGCAGTTACTCGATGAGCACTAGCGGGAACACCGGGGAGCTGTTTTTC.

V is TRBV29-1 and J is TRBJ1-2; weak D call: TRBD1 (5 bases). There are 13 residues in the CDR3. Germline CDR1 is SQVTM and CDR2 is ANQGSEA. CDR3 DNA: TGCATCGTGGAGGCCGGGACTATTGGTGGCTACACCTTC. Its translation is CIVEAGTIGGYTF.

With respect to this clonotype: Being one base from a much bigger clone, this may be a read error. The J gene is TRBJ1-2, the V gene TRBV10-1; D unresolved. The CDR3 totals 15 residues. Looked up from germline, CDR1 is WNHNN and CDR2 is SYGVQD (reference sequence). This CDR3 reads CATQPRTGTNYSYTF. CDR3 sequence (DNA): TGCGCCACCCAGCCTCGGACGGGAACTAACTATAGCTACACCTTC.

As concerns this clonotype: A junction end diverges from the germline sequence, so it may reflect a read error. The chain couples TRBV4-3 to TRBJ2-3; the match to TRBD1 covers 11 bases. Germline CDR1 is LGHNA and CDR2 is YSLEER. CDR3 length equals 15 residues. The CDR3 loop is CASNQGQGVTDTQYF. In DNA form, the CDR3 reads TGTGCAAGCAACCAGGGACAGGGGGTAACAGATACGCAGTATTTT.

On this clonotype itself: Its ends do not fully match the called genes, so a read error is possible. J is TRBJ2-1 and V is TRBV11-2, with a tentative D call TRBD2 (6 bases). The CDR3 loop spans 13 amino acids. Germline values: CDR1 SGHAT, CDR2 FQNNGV. CDR3 coding DNA: TGTACCAGCAGCGGGCGGATTCGCAATGAGCACTTCTTC. This gives the protein CTSSGRIRNEHFF.

This clonotype was detected a few times. A much more abundant neighbour one base away suggests this may be a read error. The V call is TRBV6-2 or TRBV6-3, the J call TRBJ2-7; no clear D gene. The length of the CDR3 is 17 residues. The germline V gene encodes CDR1 MNHEY and CDR2 SVGEGT. The germline V and J ends were trimmed by 7 bases and 2 bases, with 24 bases remaining between them. CDR3 nucleotide sequence: TGTGCCAGCACTTATTCAGGAGAGCGATACAACCCCTACGAGCAGTACTTC. Translating it yields CASTYSGERYNPYEQYF.

Points on this clonotype: The junction does not match germline at one end; this may be a read error. The CDR3 reads CASSLDTGSYDQHF. In nucleotides, the CDR3 is TGTGCCAGCAGCTTAGATACGGGATCCTACGACCAGCACTTC. The rearrangement uses TRBV11-3 and TRBJ2-7, with D tentatively TRBD2 (5 bases). The CDR3 runs 14 residues. In germline, CDR1 is SGHNT, CDR2 YENEEA.

Points on this clonotype: A read error may account for a junction end that differs from germline. The chain employs TRBV11-2 and TRBJ2-5; the D gene is possibly TRBD1 (6 bases). The CDR3 totals 14 residues. The germline V gene has CDR1 SGHAT and CDR2 FQNNGV. The CDR3 spells CASSLNRDQETRYF. CDR3 sequence (DNA): TGCGCCAGCAGCTTGAACAGGGACCAAGAGACCCGGTACTTC.

As concerns this clonotype: A clone one base away is much larger, so this may be a read error. The chain uses TRBV20-1 and TRBJ1-5; weak D call: TRBD2 (6 bases). The J call may be in error: the DNA end matches TRBJ2-3 better. The CDR3 sequence is 16 residues long. The germline V gene encodes CDR1 DFQATT and CDR2 SNEGSKA (reference sequence). This CDR3 reads CSARVTGGGFNQPQYF. The DNA of the CDR3 is TGCAGTGCTAGGGTAACGGGTGGGGGGTTCAATCAGCCCCAGTATTTT.

The chain uses TRBV12-3 or TRBV12-4 and TRBJ2-2, with D tentatively TRBD2 (6 bases). This CDR3 contains 16 residues. The V end lost 10 bases, the J end lost 0 bases, and 18 bases lay between the germline ends. CDR3 region: CATRPRDGSNTGELFF. The CDR3 nucleotides read TGTGCCACTAGACCGCGGGATGGTTCGAACACCGGGGAGCTGTTTTTT.

Concerning this clonotype itself: This could be a read error, since a much larger clone is one nucleotide away. V is TRBV4-2 and J is TRBJ1-1; TRBD1 is a possible D gene (6 bases). The germline CDR1 and CDR2 sequences are LGHNA and YNFKEQ. The CDR3 spans 17 residues. CDR3 loop: CASSPSLQGLMNTEASF. CDR3 bases: TGTGCCAGCAGCCCATCTCTACAGGGACTCATGAACACTGAAGCTTCCTTT.